The 27 T cell receptor beta chains presented below share a single source sample, sequenced in a study of blood T cell repertoires in COVID-19. Generated by immunoSEQ multiplex PCR, the TCRdb table keeps only in-frame clones and is missing some. The sample shows tens of thousands of clones, about 88% of them seen only once. The sample taken for sequencing was peripheral blood. The receptors derive from a man in his 70s with active or convalescent COVID-19.

The V call is TRBV19, the J call TRBJ1-6, with TRBD1 matching over 9 bases. The CDR3 sequence is 14 residues long. The V and J ends lost 10 bases and 8 bases, in that order; junction bases with no gene match: 9. CDR1 LNHDA and CDR2 SQIVND come from the germline V gene (reference sequence). CDR3 nucleotides: TGTGCCACCTGCAAGGGACAGGGCGATTCACCCCTCCACTTT. It specifies CATCKGQGDSPLHF. Based on the CDR3 plus reference TRBV19 and TRBJ1-6, the full variable domain is DGGITQSPKYLFRKEGQNVTLSCEQNLNHDAMYWYRQDPGQGLRLIYYSQIVNDFQKGDIAEGYSVSREKKESFPLTVTSAQKNPTAFYLCATCKGQGDSPLHFGNGTRLTVT.

This chain connects TRBV20-1 to TRBJ2-7; 9 bases are a match to TRBD1. The CDR3 is 11 residues long. CDR1 and CDR2 (germline): DFQATT, SNEGSKA (reference sequence). Trimming took 2 bases from V and 13 from J; bases not matched to a gene: 6. For the CDR3, the DNA is TGCAGTGCTAGACTCCGGGACAGGGATTACTTC. This codes for CSARLRDRDYF.

The genes are TRBV5-8 and TRBJ1-3; possibly TRBD1 for D (5 bases). V was pared by 1 base and J by 1 base, with 15 bases between. From germline, CDR1 is SGHTS and CDR2 YDEGEE. The CDR3 has 17 amino acids. The CDR3 loop is CASSLSFGGGSGNTIYF. CDR3 sequence (DNA): TGTGCCAGCAGCTTGTCTTTCGGGGGAGGTTCTGGAAACACCATATATTTT.

This clone was counted once. J is TRBJ2-3 and V is TRBV13; D might be TRBD2 (7 bases). V lost 5 bases and J 14 bases, leaving 17 bases between the germline ends. This CDR3 has 12 amino acids. The V gene's germline CDR1 is PRHDT and CDR2 FYEKMQ (reference sequence). The chain's CDR3 is CASSLVGGGWYF. The DNA of the CDR3 is TGTGCCAGCAGCCTAGTGGGGGGGGGCTGGTATTTT.

The chain uses TRBV4-3 and TRBJ1-6; TRBD1 agrees at 9 bases. Germline values: CDR1 LGHNA, CDR2 YSLEER. The CDR3 covers 17 residues. Trimming removed 0 bases from V and 7 bases from J; junction bases left unmatched: 7. CDR3 DNA: TGCGCCAGCAGCCAAGAAATACCCGGGACAGGGAATTCACCCCTCCACTTT. Its translation is CASSQEIPGTGNSPLHF.

V and J are TRBV5-1 and TRBJ1-2, with 10 bases lining up with TRBD1. The CDR3 is 15 residues long. The V segment lost 4 bases and the J segment 1 base; nucleotides outside the gene matches: 4. The germline V gene has CDR1 SGHRS and CDR2 YFSETQ. CDR3 in amino acids: CASSSRDRGNYGYTF. As DNA, the CDR3 is TGCGCCAGCAGCAGCCGGGACAGGGGTAACTATGGCTACACCTTC.

This clone showed up just once. The rearrangement joins TRBV5-1 to TRBJ1-1; D remains unclear. The CDR3 extends over 15 amino acids. In germline, CDR1 is SGHRS, CDR2 YFSETQ. V was pared by 1 base and J by 4 bases, with 14 bases between. The CDR3 nucleotides read TGCGCCAGCAGCTTGCAATCACTTCGGGGCACTGAAGCTTTCTTT. Its protein is CASSLQSLRGTEAFF.

Regarding this clone: Additional DNA sequences in this sample encode the identical CDR3. This chain joins TRBV10-1 and TRBJ1-5, with D possibly matching TRBD1 (6 bases). Looked up from germline, CDR1 is WNHNN and CDR2 is SYGVQD (reference sequence). The ends were cut back, 0 bases at V and 4 bases at J, with 25 bases in the middle. The CDR3 has 20 residues. The DNA for the CDR3 is TGCGCCAGCAGTGAGTCCGGCCGGCGGCCATCGCGACAGGATAATCAGCCCCAGCATTTT. Encoded protein: CASSESGRRPSRQDNQPQHF.

The CDR3 bases are TGCGCCAGCAGCGACAGAAGTAACAATGAGCAGTTCTTC. Translating gives CASSDRSNNEQFF. The chain carries TRBV5-1 and TRBJ2-1; D possibly corresponds to TRBD1 (5 bases). The CDR3 length is 13 residues. The V gene's germline CDR1 is SGHRS and CDR2 YFSETQ. The V gene lost 4 bases and the J gene lost 5 bases, with 10 bases spanning the gap.

This chain links TRBV28 with TRBJ1-5; D perhaps matches TRBD1 (6 bases). Per the germline V gene, CDR1 is MDHEN and CDR2 is SYDVKM. Trimming stripped 6 bases from V and 2 bases from J, with 11 bases between. There are 14 residues in the CDR3. The DNA of the CDR3 is TGTGCCAGCAGACTCACAGGGCGCAATCAGCCCCAGCATTTT. It codes for CASRLTGRNQPQHF.

The chain links TRBV6-8 to TRBJ1-4; D call uncertain. The germline CDR1 and CDR2 sequences are MNHGY and SAAAGT. Trimming pared 7 bases from V and 3 bases from J, leaving 6 bases between. CDR3 length: 12 amino acids. The DNA of the CDR3 is TGTGCCAGCATGTCTTCTAATGAAAAACTGTTTTTT. It encodes CASMSSNEKLFF.

The rearrangement joins TRBV25-1 to TRBJ1-5; 7 bases fit TRBD1. J was trimmed by 9 bases and V by 8 bases; bases with no gene match: 13. Germline lookup yields CDR1 MGHDK and CDR2 SYGVNS. This CDR3 comprises 14 residues. CDR3 region: CASGATGARGPQHF. CDR3 coding DNA: TGTGCCAGCGGGGCCACAGGGGCGAGGGGGCCCCAGCATTTT.

In DNA form, the CDR3 reads TGTGCCACCAGTGACCCAGGGGGCGGGAATGAAAAACTGTTTTTT. The encoded protein is CATSDPGGGNEKLFF. The chain has TRBV24-1 and TRBJ1-4; 8 bases are a match to TRBD1. CDR1 and CDR2 from the germline V gene are KGHDR and SFDVKD. Losses at the gene ends were 4 bases for V and 5 bases for J; bases not matched to a gene: 5. This CDR3 is built from 15 residues.

This chain links TRBV6-1 with TRBJ1-2; the D gene is possibly TRBD1 (5 bases). The CDR3 is 16 residues long. Per the germline V gene, CDR1 is MNHNS and CDR2 is SASEGT. V gave up 3 bases and J gave up 1 base, with 15 bases separating them. The CDR3 reads CASSDGRWGINYGYTF. Written as DNA, the CDR3 is TGTGCCAGCAGTGATGGGAGGTGGGGGATTAACTATGGCTACACCTTC.

The chain joins TRBV7-8 to TRBJ2-7; perhaps TRBD1 as D (6 bases). There are 14 residues in the CDR3. Germline V gives CDR1 SGHVS, CDR2 FQNEAQ. The V end lost 2 bases, the J end lost 6 bases, and 14 bases lay between the germline ends. As DNA, the CDR3 is TGTGCCAGCAGCTTACCCCAGGGGAACTTCGAGCAGTACTTC. Translation: CASSLPQGNFEQYF.

In its sample, this clone was seen a few times. The chain carries TRBV7-9 and TRBJ2-7; 8 bases fit TRBD1. CDR1 is SEHNR, CDR2 FQNEAQ, per germline (reference sequence). V dropped 6 bases and J dropped 7; count of bases not matched to a gene: 14. The CDR3 loop spans 15 amino acids. The CDR3 coding sequence is TGTGCCAGCAGAGCAGGACAGGGAATTCTACAGGAGCAGTACTTC. Translation: CASRAGQGILQEQYF.

The rearrangement joins TRBV11-2 to TRBJ2-1; perhaps TRBD2 as D (7 bases). V lost 5 bases and J 12 bases, leaving 14 bases between the germline ends. The germline V gene has CDR1 SGHAT and CDR2 FQNNGV. The CDR3 has 12 residues. CDR3 loop: CASSRTGRGQFF. CDR3 coding DNA: TGTGCCAGCAGCCGCACAGGGAGGGGGCAGTTCTTC.

The rearrangement links TRBV4-1 to TRBJ2-3; D possibly corresponds to TRBD2 (7 bases). Germline V gives CDR1 MGHRA, CDR2 YSYEKL. Trimming shortened V by 6 bases and J by 5 bases, and 18 bases separated the two germline ends. CDR3 length: 15 amino acids. The CDR3 spells CASRLGGAGRDTQYF. CDR3 nucleotide sequence: TGCGCCAGCAGGCTAGGGGGGGCCGGGAGAGATACGCAGTATTTT.

CDR3 bases: TGTGCCTGGAGTGTCGGGCAGGGACTTACCCAGTATGGCTACACCTTC. Translated: CAWSVGQGLTQYGYTF. The chain combines TRBV30 with TRBJ1-2; maybe TRBD1 (5 bases). The V gene's germline CDR1 is GTSNPN and CDR2 SVGIG (reference sequence). Trimming took off 0 bases at V and 5 bases at J, with 19 bases between the two ends. This CDR3 is 16 amino acids long.

The CDR3 is CASSWGTSGTRNTGELFF. DNA of the CDR3: TGTGCCAGCAGCTGGGGGACATCCGGGACACGAAACACCGGGGAGCTGTTTTTT. The chain carries TRBV5-8 and TRBJ2-2, with D perhaps matching TRBD1 (6 bases). The CDR3 is 18 residues long. The germline V gene encodes CDR1 SGHTS and CDR2 YDEGEE. V shed 3 bases and J shed 2 bases, with 20 bases lying between them. Using reference TRBV5-8 and TRBJ2-2 for the parts outside the CDR3, the full variable domain is EAGVTQSPTHLIKTRGQQATLRCSPISGHTSVYWYQQALGLGLQFLLWYDEGEERNRGNFPPRFSGRQFPNYSSELNVNALELEDSALYLCASSWGTSGTRNTGELFFGEGSRLTVL.

The chain joins TRBV7-6 to TRBJ2-7; a possible D gene is TRBD2 (7 bases). V was cut by 5 bases and J by 4 bases, with 12 bases left in between. Germline V gives CDR1 SGHVS, CDR2 FNYEAQ. CDR3 length equals 13 residues. The CDR3 is CASSQGRGYEQYF. CDR3 bases: TGTGCCAGCAGCCAGGGGAGGGGATACGAGCAGTACTTC.

The chain couples TRBV19 to TRBJ1-2; D not resolved. Trimming removed 0 bases at V and 0 bases at J, with 14 bases between. The germline gives CDR1 LNHDA, CDR2 SQIVND (reference sequence). The CDR3 has 17 amino acids. The DNA for the CDR3 is TGTGCCAGTAGTATAGATCACACAGCCGCGACTAACTATGGCTACACCTTC. Its protein product is CASSIDHTAATNYGYTF. Using reference TRBV19 and TRBJ1-2 for the parts outside the CDR3, the full variable domain is DGGITQSPKYLFRKEGQNVTLSCEQNLNHDAMYWYRQDPGQGLRLIYYSQIVNDFQKGDIAEGYSVSREKKESFPLTVTSAQKNPTAFYLCASSIDHTAATNYGYTFGSGTRLTVV.

The V and J genes are TRBV21-1 and TRBJ2-5; the table gives TRBD2 as D, unverified against the DNA. TRBV21-1 is reported as a pseudogene. The CDR3 totals 15 residues. CDR3 in amino acids: CASSGLGLARKTQYF. The CDR3, as DNA: TGTGCCAGCAGCGGCCTGGGACTAGCACGGAAGACCCAGTACTTC.

CDR3 sequence: CASSLRSGNIQYF. The CDR3 DNA is TGCGCCAGCAGTTTGAGAAGTGGAAACATTCAGTACTTC. The chain employs TRBV4-3 and TRBJ2-4; D gene ambiguous. Germline CDR1 LGHNA, CDR2 YSLEER. CDR3 length: 13 residues. V lost 6 bases, J lost 6 bases, and 12 bases lay in between.

The V call is TRBV15, the J call TRBJ1-2, with TRBD1 identical over 9 bases. CDR1 and CDR2 from the germline V gene are LNHNV and YYDKDF (reference sequence). The CDR3 has 15 residues. V lost 5 bases, J lost 4 bases, and 8 bases stayed unmatched. The CDR3 protein is CATSLRQGVPYGYTF. As DNA, the CDR3 is TGTGCCACCAGCCTCCGACAGGGGGTCCCCTATGGCTACACCTTC.

V is TRBV6-1 and J is TRBJ1-5; TRBD1 matches 7 bases. Germline V gene sequence: CDR1 MNHNS, CDR2 SASEGT. The CDR3 is 15 amino acids. Trimming cost V 2 bases and J 2 bases; bases outside gene matches: 3. The CDR3 DNA reads as TGTGCCAGCAGTGAAACAGGGGTTGGCAATCAGCCCCAGCATTTT. Translation gives CASSETGVGNQPQHF.

The V and J genes are TRBV5-1 and TRBJ1-2, with TRBD1 matching over 8 bases. V lost 4 bases to trimming and J lost 4 bases; unmatched junction nucleotides: 9. This CDR3 is built from 15 residues. Germline V lookup: CDR1 SGHRS, CDR2 YFSETQ. The DNA for the CDR3 is TGCGCCAGCAGCCCAGGGGGCTTCGGTGGCTATGGCTACACCTTC. Translated, it gives CASSPGGFGGYGYTF.